The present T cell receptor beta chain was sequenced within a study of beta chain features in type 1 diabetes. Every bit of the isolated RNA underwent reverse transcription, so sequencing read expressed TCRB transcripts. Assay used: immunoSEQ multiplex PCR; TCRdb lists only in-frame clones, some missing. This table holds about 900,000 clones, 15% to 20% found once. J was trimmed by 3 bases and V by 4 bases; bases with no gene match: 9. The CDR3 loop spans 16 amino acids. Germline values: CDR1 SGHVS, CDR2 FQNEAQ. The sequencing sample was made of naive CD4+ T cells from blood. The genes are TRBV7-8 and TRBJ1-2, with 9 nucleotides matching TRBD1. The sequence was obtained from a woman under 30 in good health. The CDR3 spells CASSSTGGSWDYGYTF. The CDR3 nucleotides read TGTGCCAGCAGCTCGACAGGGGGAAGTTGGGACTATGGCTACACCTTC.